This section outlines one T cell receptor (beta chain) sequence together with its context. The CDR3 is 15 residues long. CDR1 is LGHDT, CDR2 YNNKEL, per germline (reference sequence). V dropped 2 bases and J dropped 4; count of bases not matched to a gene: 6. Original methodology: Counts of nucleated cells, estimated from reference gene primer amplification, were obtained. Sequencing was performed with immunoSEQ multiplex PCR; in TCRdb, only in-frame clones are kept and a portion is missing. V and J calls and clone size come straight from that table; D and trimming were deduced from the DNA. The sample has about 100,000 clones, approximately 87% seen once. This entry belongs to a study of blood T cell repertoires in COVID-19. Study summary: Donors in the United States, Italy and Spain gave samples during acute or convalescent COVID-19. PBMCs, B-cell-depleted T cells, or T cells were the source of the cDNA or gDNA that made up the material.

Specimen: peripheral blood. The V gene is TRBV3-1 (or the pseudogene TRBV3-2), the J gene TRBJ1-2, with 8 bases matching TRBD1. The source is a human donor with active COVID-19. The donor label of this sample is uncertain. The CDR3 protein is CASSQSRQGAYGYTF. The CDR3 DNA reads TGTGCCAGCAGCCAAAGTCGCCAGGGGGCCTATGGCTACACCTTC.